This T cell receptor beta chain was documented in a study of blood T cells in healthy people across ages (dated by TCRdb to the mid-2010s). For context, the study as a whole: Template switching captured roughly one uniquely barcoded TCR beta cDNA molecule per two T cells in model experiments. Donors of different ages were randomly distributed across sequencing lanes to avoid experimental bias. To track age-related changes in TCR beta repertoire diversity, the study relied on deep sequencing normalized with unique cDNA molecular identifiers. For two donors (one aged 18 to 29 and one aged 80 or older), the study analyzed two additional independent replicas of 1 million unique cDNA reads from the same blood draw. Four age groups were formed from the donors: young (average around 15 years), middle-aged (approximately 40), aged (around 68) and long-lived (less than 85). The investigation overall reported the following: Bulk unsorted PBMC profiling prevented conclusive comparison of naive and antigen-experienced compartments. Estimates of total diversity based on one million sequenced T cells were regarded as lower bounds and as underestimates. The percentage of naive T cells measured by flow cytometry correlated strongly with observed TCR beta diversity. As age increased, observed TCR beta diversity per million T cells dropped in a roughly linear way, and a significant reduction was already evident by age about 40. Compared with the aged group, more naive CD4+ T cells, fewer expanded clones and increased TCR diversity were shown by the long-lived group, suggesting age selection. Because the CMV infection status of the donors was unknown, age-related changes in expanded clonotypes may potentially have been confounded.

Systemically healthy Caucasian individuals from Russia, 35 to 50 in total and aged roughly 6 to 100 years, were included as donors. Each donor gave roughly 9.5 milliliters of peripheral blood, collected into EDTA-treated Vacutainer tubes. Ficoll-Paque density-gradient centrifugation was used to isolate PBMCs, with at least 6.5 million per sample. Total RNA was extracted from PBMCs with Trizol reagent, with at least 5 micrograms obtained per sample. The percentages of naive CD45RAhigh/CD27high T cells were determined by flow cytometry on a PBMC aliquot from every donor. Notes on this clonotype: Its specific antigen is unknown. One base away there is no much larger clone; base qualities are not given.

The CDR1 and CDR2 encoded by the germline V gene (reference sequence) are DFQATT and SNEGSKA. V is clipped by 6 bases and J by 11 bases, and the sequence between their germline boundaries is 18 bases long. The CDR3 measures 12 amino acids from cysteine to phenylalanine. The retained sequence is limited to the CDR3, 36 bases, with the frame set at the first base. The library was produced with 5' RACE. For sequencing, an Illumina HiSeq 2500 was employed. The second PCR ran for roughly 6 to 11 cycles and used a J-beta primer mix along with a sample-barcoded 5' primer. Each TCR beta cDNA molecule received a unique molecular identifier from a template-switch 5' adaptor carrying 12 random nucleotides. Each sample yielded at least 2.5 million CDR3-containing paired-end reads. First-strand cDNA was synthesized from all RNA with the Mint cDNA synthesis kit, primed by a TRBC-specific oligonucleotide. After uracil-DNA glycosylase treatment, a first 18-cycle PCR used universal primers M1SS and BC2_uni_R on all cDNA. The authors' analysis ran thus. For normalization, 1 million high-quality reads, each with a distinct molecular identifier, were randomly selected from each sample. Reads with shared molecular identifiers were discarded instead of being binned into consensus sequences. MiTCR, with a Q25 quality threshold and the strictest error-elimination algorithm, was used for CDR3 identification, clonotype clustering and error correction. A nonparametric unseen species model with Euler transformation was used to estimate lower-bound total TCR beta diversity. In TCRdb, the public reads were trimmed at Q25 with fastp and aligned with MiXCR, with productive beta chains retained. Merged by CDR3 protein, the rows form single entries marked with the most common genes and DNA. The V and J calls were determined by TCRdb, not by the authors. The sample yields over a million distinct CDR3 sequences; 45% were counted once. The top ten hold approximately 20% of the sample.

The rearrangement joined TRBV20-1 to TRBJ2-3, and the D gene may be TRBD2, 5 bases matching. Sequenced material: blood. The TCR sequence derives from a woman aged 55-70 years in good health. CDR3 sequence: CSAPGPSTEQYF. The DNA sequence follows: TGCAGTGCCCCGGGCCCTAGCACAGAGCAGTATTTT.